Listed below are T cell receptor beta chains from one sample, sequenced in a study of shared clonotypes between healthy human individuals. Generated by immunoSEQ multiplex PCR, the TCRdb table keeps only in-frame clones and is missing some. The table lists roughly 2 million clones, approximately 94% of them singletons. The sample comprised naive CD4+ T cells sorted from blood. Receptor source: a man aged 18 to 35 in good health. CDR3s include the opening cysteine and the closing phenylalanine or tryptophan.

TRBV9 CASSASWDVYEQYF
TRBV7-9 CASSPERSGRSTDTQYF
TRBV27 CASSSRHSPSNQPQHF
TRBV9 CASSAGLALSYEQYF
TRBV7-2 CASGQREGTDTQYF
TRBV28 CASSLRTGGMSNQPQHF
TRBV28 CASSLGRLAGPRQYF
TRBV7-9 CASSLLLDQETQYF
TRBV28 CASSFGVGNTIYF
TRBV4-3 CASSQGIAGQETQYF
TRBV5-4 CASSLGGYNSPLHF
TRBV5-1 CASSLNREGLEQYF
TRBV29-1 CSVETRIADTEAFF
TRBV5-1 CASGDGQAAYYGYTF
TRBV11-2 CASRPTSTDTQYF
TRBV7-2 CASRPSGRAYANTGELFF
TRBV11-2 CASSASRAEAFF
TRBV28 CASINAYYGYTF